These 20 T cell receptor beta chains were sequenced from one sample in a study of blood T cells in healthy people across ages. It was with a sample-barcoded 5' primer and a J-beta primer mix that a second PCR of roughly 7 to 12 cycles was run. TCRdb itself ran the 5' RACE reads through MiXCR, one entry per CDR3 protein. This sample yields about 1.5 million distinct CDR3 sequences, of which around 42% are seen a single time; approximately 7.9% belongs to the top ten. What was sequenced was blood. The receptors were gathered from a woman under 30 in good health.

The gene calls are TRBV9 and TRBJ1-2; D might be TRBD1 (5 bases). The CDR3 sequence is 18 residues long. CDR1 and CDR2 (germline): SGDLS, YYNGEE. V shed 3 bases and J shed 0 bases, with 21 bases lying between them. The CDR3 here is CASSAAEEGVTSNYGYTF. CDR3 sequence (DNA): TGTGCCAGCAGCGCCGCTGAGGAAGGGGTAACTTCTAACTATGGCTACACCTTC. Full variable domain (outside the CDR3, taken from reference TRBV9 and TRBJ1-2): DSGVTQTPKHLITATGQRVTLRCSPRSGDLSVYWYQQSLDQGLQFLIQYYNGEERAKGNILERFSAQQFPDLHSELNLSSLELGDSALYFCASSAAEEGVTSNYGYTFGSGTRLTVV.

DNA for the CDR3: TGCAGTGCTAGAGATCAGGGGAGGAACTATGGCTACACCTTC. This codes for CSARDQGRNYGYTF. J is TRBJ1-2 and V is TRBV20-1; maybe TRBD1 (6 bases). Looked up from germline, CDR1 is DFQATT and CDR2 is SNEGSKA (reference sequence). The CDR3 runs 14 residues. V was trimmed by 0 bases and J by 2 bases, leaving 10 bases between them.

This clonotype showed up just a few times. The chain recombines TRBV12-3 or TRBV12-4 with TRBJ2-7; D is perhaps TRBD1 or TRBD2 (5 bases each). This CDR3 region has 15 residues. Trimming took 3 bases from V and 0 from J, leaving 12 bases between them. The CDR3 sequence is CASSFVSGSSYEQYF. The DNA of the CDR3 is TGTGCCAGCAGTTTCGTCTCAGGGAGCTCCTACGAGCAGTACTTC.

The rearrangement joins TRBV5-1 to TRBJ2-1; TRBD1 matches at 9 bases. The CDR3 is made up of 19 amino acids. Trimming at V came to 0 bases and at J to 8 bases, leaving 18 bases not matched to a gene. Per germline, CDR1 SGHRS and CDR2 YFSETQ. The CDR3 DNA is TGCGCCAGCAGCTTGGGCCCGGGACAGGGCAACCTGAGGTTGGATGAGCAGTTCTTC. As protein: CASSLGPGQGNLRLDEQFF.

The chain combines TRBV6-1 with TRBJ1-3; weak D call: TRBD1 (5 bases). Germline V gene lookup returns CDR1 MNHNS and CDR2 SASEGT. Trimming pared 5 bases from V and 0 bases from J, leaving 11 bases between. This CDR3 has 15 residues. The CDR3 sequence: CASSFGTDSGNTIYF. DNA for the CDR3: TGTGCCAGCAGTTTCGGGACTGACTCTGGAAACACCATATATTTT.

The rearrangement uses TRBV6-2 or TRBV6-3 and TRBJ2-2; TRBD2 matches at 15 bases. Germline loops: CDR1 MNHEY, CDR2 SVGEGT. The V and J ends lost 8 bases and 4 bases, in that order; junction bases with no gene match: 11. This CDR3 contains 18 residues. Written as DNA, the CDR3 is TGTGCCAGCCGTAAAAAAGGACTAGCGGGGGGGCCCACCGGGGAGCTGTTTTTT. Protein sequence: CASRKKGLAGGPTGELFF.

This clonotype turned up a few times. The chain couples TRBV27 to TRBJ2-2; D could derive from TRBD1 or TRBD2 (6 bases each). Trimming took 2 bases from V and 8 from J, leaving 15 bases between them. Germline V lookup: CDR1 MNHEY, CDR2 SMNVEV (reference sequence). CDR3 length: 15 amino acids. Written as DNA, the CDR3 is TGTGCCAGCAGTTTAACGGGGGCATCTGAGGGGGAGCTGTTTTTT. Amino acids: CASSLTGASEGELFF.

This chain joins TRBV7-8 and TRBJ2-2; D call uncertain. Germline CDR1 is SGHVS and CDR2 is FQNEAQ. V was trimmed by 8 bases and J by 7 bases, leaving 11 bases between them. CDR3 size: 12 residues. CDR3 in DNA: TGTGCCAGCCCGTCCCTAGTCGGGGAGCTGTTTTTT. As protein: CASPSLVGELFF.

The chain combines TRBV7-9 with TRBJ2-5; D gene uncertain. The CDR3 length is 14 residues. Germline V gene data show CDR1 as SEHNR and CDR2 as FQNEAQ (reference sequence). Between the trimmed V and J ends, which lost 1 base and 3 bases, there was a span of 9 bases. CDR3 coding DNA: TGTGCCAGCAGCTTAGGTCGGCAGGAAGAGACCCAGTACTTC. Amino acid sequence: CASSLGRQEETQYF.

The rearrangement joins TRBV5-1 to TRBJ2-3; TRBD2 aligns across 9 bases. Trimming removed 4 bases from V and 4 bases from J; junction bases left unmatched: 7. This CDR3 contains 15 residues. Germline V gene data show CDR1 as SGHRS and CDR2 as YFSETQ. CDR3 nucleotide sequence: TGCGCCAGCAGCCCTCAGGGACTAGCTGCAGATACGCAGTATTTT. Protein: CASSPQGLAADTQYF.

The sample holds a few counts of this clonotype. The V and J genes are TRBV2 and TRBJ1-1; TRBD1 aligns across 8 bases. V lost 6 bases to trimming and J lost 11 bases; unmatched junction nucleotides: 14. The length of the CDR3 is 14 residues. Germline loops: CDR1 SNHLY, CDR2 FYNNEI. CDR3 protein: CASSQDGGQAKAFF. The CDR3 DNA reads as TGTGCCAGCAGCCAAGATGGGGGACAGGCCAAGGCTTTCTTT.

This clonotype has just a few counts. CDR3: CASTPGVDSNQPQHF. CDR3 in DNA: TGTGCCAGCACCCCAGGCGTGGATAGCAATCAGCCCCAGCATTTT. V usage is TRBV12-3 or TRBV12-4 and J usage is TRBJ1-5; no clear D. Trimming stripped 7 bases from V and 0 bases from J, with 13 bases between. The CDR3 length is 15 residues.

For this clonotype: Just one base apart from a much larger clone, this may be a read error. This chain connects TRBV7-9 to TRBJ2-1; D is undetermined. The CDR3 is made up of 15 amino acids. V was cut by 5 bases and J by 5 bases, with 16 bases left in between. Germline V gives CDR1 SEHNR, CDR2 FQNEAQ (reference sequence). Written as DNA, the CDR3 is TGTGCCAGCAGCGCACCCCGAGCGCCCGACAATGAGCAGTTCTTC. It encodes CASSAPRAPDNEQFF.

Comment on this clonotype: A single base separates this from a much larger clone, so it may be a read error. The chain uses TRBV12-3 or TRBV12-4 and TRBJ2-1; unclear D gene. The V end was cut by 3 bases, the J end by 10 bases, with 10 bases between. CDR3 length: 12 amino acids. In DNA form, the CDR3 reads TGTGCCAGCAGTTTGTACTCCTACGAGCAGTTCTTC. The encoded protein is CASSLYSYEQFF.

Only a few counts were recorded for this clonotype. The chain is built from TRBV7-6 and TRBJ2-1; TRBD2 matches at 7 bases. The CDR3 is made up of 12 amino acids. Trimming at V came to 9 bases and at J to 3 bases, leaving 2 bases not matched to a gene. CDR1 and CDR2 (germline): SGHVS, FNYEAQ. CDR3 DNA sequence: TGTGCCAGTGGGGGGGTCTACAATGAGCAGTTCTTC. Amino acid sequence: CASGGVYNEQFF.

This clonotype was observed a few times. The CDR3 DNA reads as TGTGCCATCAAGCCTAGCGGGGGTGAGGAGCAGTACTTC. Residues: CAIKPSGGEEQYF. The V call is TRBV10-3, the J call TRBJ2-7; 10 bases fit TRBD2. CDR1 and CDR2 (germline): ENHRY, SYGVKD. CDR3 length: 13 residues. V was pared by 7 bases and J by 7 bases, with 7 bases of the junction left unmatched.

The chain joins TRBV3-1 to TRBJ1-1; no reliable D call. V was trimmed by 2 bases and J by 1 base, leaving 8 bases between them. The germline CDR1 and CDR2 sequences are LGHDT and YNNKEL (reference sequence). CDR3 length: 14 residues. The CDR3 nucleotides are TGTGCCAGCAGCCAAAATGGGTGGAACACTGAAGCTTTCTTT. It is translated as CASSQNGWNTEAFF.

The chain has TRBV9 and TRBJ2-1; D is possibly TRBD1 or TRBD2 (5 bases each). There are 15 residues in the CDR3. Per the germline V gene, CDR1 is SGDLS and CDR2 is YYNGEE. The ends were cut back, 3 bases at V and 2 bases at J, with 12 bases in the middle. The CDR3 loop reads CASSARDGAYNEQFF. CDR3 bases: TGTGCCAGCAGCGCCCGGGACGGCGCCTACAATGAGCAGTTCTTC.

The chain is built from TRBV13 and TRBJ2-1, with 12 bases fitting TRBD2. The CDR3 length is 18 residues. The V segment lost 5 bases and the J segment 1 base; nucleotides outside the gene matches: 9. CDR1 is PRHDT and CDR2 is FYEKMQ in the germline V gene (reference sequence). The CDR3 here is CASSPRRTSGMSYNEQFF. The CDR3 DNA reads as TGTGCCAGCAGCCCCCGCCGGACTAGCGGGATGTCCTACAATGAGCAGTTCTTC.

This clonotype was detected only once. One junction end does not reproduce the germline sequence, and a read error may be involved. This chain links TRBV6-5 with TRBJ2-5, with D uncertain. CDR1 and CDR2 from the germline V gene are MNHEY and SVGAGI. This CDR3 has 13 amino acids. CDR3 sequence (DNA): TGTGCCGGCAGTTACTCGACCGCCACCGGGCAGTACTTC. Encoded protein: CAGSYSTATGQYF.